Shown below are 10 T cell receptor beta chains from a single sample sequenced in a study of cytomegalovirus exposure and HLA in healthy donors. PCR involved 60 Vbeta and 13 Jbeta primers. TCRdb's copy holds only in-frame clones and misses some; the assay was immunoSEQ multiplex PCR. This sample has about 170,000 clones, with roughly 80% found just once. Material: PBMCs. The receptors stem from a male donor in good health and CMV-seronegative.

J is TRBJ2-5 and V is TRBV7-9; 7 nucleotides agree with TRBD1. There are 11 residues in the CDR3. Germline V gene lookup returns CDR1 SEHNR and CDR2 FQNEAQ (reference sequence). V lost 4 bases and J lost 12; bases outside the gene matches: 5. CDR3 protein: CASSSDRAKYF. CDR3 in DNA: TGTGCCAGCAGCTCAGACAGGGCAAAGTACTTC.

The chain joins TRBV5-1 to TRBJ1-4; 9 positions match TRBD1. Germline assignment: CDR1 SGHRS and CDR2 YFSETQ. This CDR3 spans 14 amino acids. The ends lost 3 bases at V and 11 bases at J; junction bases unmatched: 8. CDR3 nucleotides: TGCGCCAGCAGCTCCACCGGGACAGGGACCAAACTGTTTTTT. Translating it yields CASSSTGTGTKLFF.

Only a few counts were recorded for this clone. The CDR3 DNA reads as TGCGCCAGCAGCCTCATGCGGGAGGGTTACGAGCAGTACTTC. Its protein product is CASSLMREGYEQYF. The chain links TRBV4-3 to TRBJ2-7; 9 bases line up with TRBD2. The CDR3 sequence is 14 residues long. Germline V gene data show CDR1 as LGHNA and CDR2 as YSLEER. After removal of 4 bases from V and 4 bases from J, the junction contained 5 bases not matched to a gene.

The V gene is TRBV7-2, the J gene TRBJ2-3, with 9 bases matching TRBD1. Germline values: CDR1 SGHTA, CDR2 FQGNSA. The V segment lost 5 bases and the J segment 5 bases; nucleotides outside the gene matches: 8. This CDR3 comprises 15 residues. The CDR3 region is CASSRRTGERDTQYF. In DNA form, the CDR3 reads TGTGCCAGCAGCCGAAGGACAGGGGAGAGAGATACGCAGTATTTT.

This clone was picked up one time. The chain is built from TRBV13 and TRBJ2-5, with 7 bases that match TRBD1. Germline V lookup: CDR1 PRHDT, CDR2 FYEKMQ (reference sequence). Germline trimming cut 4 bases from V and 3 bases from J; bases unmatched to any gene: 5. The CDR3 contains 14 residues. The CDR3 sequence: CASSSTGEEETQYF. In nucleotides, the CDR3 is TGTGCCAGCAGCTCTACAGGGGAAGAAGAGACCCAGTACTTC.

V usage is TRBV19 and J usage is TRBJ2-6, with D maybe TRBD2 (6 bases). CDR3 length: 17 amino acids. V was clipped by 3 bases and J by 1 base, with 13 bases between them. CDR1 is LNHDA, CDR2 SQIVND, per germline (reference sequence). The CDR3 DNA is TGTGCCAGTAGTATGGGCAGGAGGGTATCTGGGGCCAACGTCCTGACTTTC. This translates into CASSMGRRVSGANVLTF.

The chain recombines TRBV19 with TRBJ1-2, with a possible D match to TRBD1 (6 bases). Germline assignment: CDR1 LNHDA and CDR2 SQIVND (reference sequence). This CDR3 has 17 amino acids. V was pared by 0 bases and J by 0 bases, with 14 bases between. The CDR3 nucleotides read TGTGCCAGTAGTATAGAATCCGGACAGAGAGCTAACTATGGCTACACCTTC. The encoded protein is CASSIESGQRANYGYTF.

The chain couples TRBV20-1 to TRBJ1-2; D remains ambiguous. Germline-derived CDR1 and CDR2 are DFQATT and SNEGSKA (reference sequence). V was pared by 5 bases and J by 7 bases, with 11 bases between. The CDR3 has 11 amino acids. The CDR3 protein is CSAPYGGGYTF. CDR3 in DNA: TGCAGTGCTCCGTACGGCGGTGGCTACACCTTC.

The chain carries TRBV10-1 and TRBJ2-6, with D possibly TRBD1 on 6 matching bases. V lost 0 bases, J lost 0 bases, and 18 bases lay in between. The CDR3 totals 20 residues. Germline V gene sequence: CDR1 WNHNN, CDR2 SYGVQD (reference sequence). The CDR3 spells CASSESTTGNPLSGANVLTF. In nucleotides, the CDR3 is TGCGCCAGCAGTGAGTCGACTACAGGGAACCCACTCTCTGGGGCCAACGTCCTGACTTTC.

V and J are TRBV28 and TRBJ2-7; no firm D call. With 4 bases removed from V and 2 bases from J, the gap between germline ends came to 9 bases. Germline assignment: CDR1 MDHEN and CDR2 SYDVKM. This CDR3 spans 13 amino acids. The DNA of the CDR3 is TGTGCCAGCAGTTGGCCAGGCGCCTACGAGCAGTACTTC. Its translation is CASSWPGAYEQYF.